The T cell receptor beta chain under discussion was sequenced for a study of blood T cell repertoires in COVID-19 (dated by TCRdb to between 2020 and 2021). With respect to the entire study: The collaborator samples originated in the United States, Italy and Spain and spanned the acute and convalescent phases of COVID-19. The material from the prospective study consisted of cDNA or gDNA derived from T cells, B-cell-depleted T cells, or PBMCs. Where available, HLA class I and class II types were taken from metadata supplied by the sample provider and were not determined by assay-based typing. The repertoires were made available in a free public database intended to serve as a resource for research on the immune response to SARS-CoV-2. Subjects who had been exposed to COVID-19, were actively infected with it, or had recovered from it provided the deeply sampled blood TCRbeta repertoires that made up the dataset. The sample metadata nearly always contained a de-identified subject ID, COVID-19 status, age in years and sex. The samples were drawn from two sources: the first 160 participants of the ongoing ImmuneRACE study, and about 1,300 subjects contributed by 6 global collaborators.

The germline V gene encodes CDR1 LGHNA and CDR2 YNFKEQ. Inclusive of the bounding cysteine and phenylalanine, the CDR3 is 15 residues long. This entry keeps only the CDR3 DNA: 45 bases, framed from base 1. Trimming takes 6 bases off V and 8 bases off J; junction bases not matched to a gene: 11. TCRbeta CDR3 regions were amplified from genomic DNA by means of the immunoSEQ Assay, a bias-controlled multiplex PCR. From the authors' description of their analysis: The number of nucleated cells in each sample was estimated by amplification of reference gene primers within the assay. To quantify the absolute abundance of each unique TCRbeta CDR3 rearrangement, sequence reads were collapsed and filtered. Productive Simpson clonality was computed per sample as the square root of Simpson's diversity index over productive rearrangements. Entries here come from immuneACCESS through TCRdb and include only in-frame sequences with V and J called. Some clones fail to appear in such tables; in the studies checked, an unresolved V gene covers under half of the shortfall, and the cause of the remainder is unknown. V and J calls and clone size are copied from that table; D and trimming were computed from the DNA. Across this sample there are 35,000 to 50,000 clones, with about four fifths seen only once. The ten largest account for 35% to 55% of the sample.

Results and caveats for the whole study, not just this receptor: The quantity of clinical and demographic metadata differed by source and by participant and was supplied without curation.

Collaborating institutions collected whole blood in K2EDTA tubes following their own protocols. Collaborator samples were shipped for TCRbeta analysis as frozen whole blood, isolated PBMCs, or DNA extracted from either sample type. This clone was seen only a few times. Its antigen target is currently unknown. Base qualities are not provided; no much larger clone lies one nucleotide away. The receptor was derived from an elderly woman with acute or convalescent COVID-19. Sequencing input: peripheral blood. The sequence links TRBV4-2 to TRBJ1-4; TRBD1 agrees with 8 junctional bases. The CDR3 here reads CASSLTSGGSEKLFF. In nucleotides, the sequence is TGTGCCAGCAGTCTTACCTCAGGGGGCTCGGAAAAACTGTTTTTT.